The present entry profiles one T cell receptor beta chain with its context. Its target is not known. Profiled with immunoSEQ multiplex PCR; TCRdb holds only in-frame clones, not every one. The sample carries under 850,000 clones, roughly 72% recorded once. This sample is part of a study of shared clonotypes between healthy human individuals. Study results and limitations: Some naive CD4 clonotypes, roughly 5%, turned up in common across four donors.

The CDR3 is made up of 12 amino acids. Trimming took off 4 bases at V and 5 bases at J, with 7 bases between the two ends. The sequence derives from a woman in her twenties or thirties in good health. Sequencing was carried out using memory CD4+ T cells sorted from blood. Subset noted: CD45RA-negative fraction. The chain is built from TRBV5-3 and TRBJ1-5; no firm D call. TRBV5-3 is treated as an ORF (open reading frame) with a function not yet certain. The CDR3 bases are TGTGCCAGAAGCGCCTTATATCAGCCCCAGCATTTT. Translated: CARSALYQPQHF.